The clone carrying this T cell receptor beta chain was seen a handful of times. Antigen: not known. The germline V and J ends were trimmed by 2 bases and 0 bases, with 10 bases remaining between them. The CDR3 is 16 residues long. Germline V lookup: CDR1 LGHNA, CDR2 YNFKEQ. The sample belongs to a study of T cells in Graves' hyperthyroidism and ophthalmopathy. Study outcomes and limitations: Patients with ophthalmopathy were separated from those with stable hyperthyroidism by a 13 V-J model.

TCR beta CDR3 regions were amplified from RNA. HTBI primers were the set used in a first-round RT-PCR of the TCR CDR3. Each CDR3 protein is one row after TCRdb ran MiXCR on the multiplex PCR reads. This sample yields under 350,000 distinct CDR3 sequences, of which 15% to 20% are seen a single time; around 54% belongs to the top ten. With a duration under 2 months, the hyperthyroidism was newly diagnosed in patients aged 18 to 65. Sequences were obtained from blood. The chain has TRBV4-2 and TRBJ1-4, with TRBD1 as a possible D gene (5 bases). The receptor's source is a woman between 45 and 60 years old with Graves' hyperthyroidism. Here the CDR3 reads CASSQHGGATNEKLFF. For the CDR3, the DNA is TGTGCCAGCAGCCAACACGGGGGTGCAACTAATGAAAAACTGTTTTTT.